This T cell receptor (beta chain) appears in the sequencing data of a study of human T cells and chemical hapten exposure. On the study more broadly: Readings were taken at 6 days from patch tests that had applied 0.01% DPC to the upper back. Study results and caveats: Those TCRs sitting above 1 in 1000 frequency stayed the same with DPC sensitization.

In TCRdb, the RACE reads were re-called with MiXCR into one record per CDR3 protein. The sample yields approximately 260,000 distinct CDR3 sequences, approximately 8.6% seen once. Trimming cost V 2 bases and J 3 bases, with 8 bases left between them. CDR1 and CDR2 from the germline V gene are MNHEY and SMNVEV (reference sequence). The length of the CDR3 is 14 residues. Time point indicated: pre-sensitization, week 0. The treatment was: therapeutic diphenylcyclopropenone sensitization with weekly scalp DPC. This clonotype was picked up a small number of times. What it recognizes is unknown. The chain has TRBV27 and TRBJ2-4, with D maybe TRBD2 (6 bases). This receptor was identified in a middle-aged woman with alopecia areata. Some clones in this sample may be carry-over from other donors' samples. The sequencing used whole blood, collected in connection with sensitization to the hapten diphenylcyclopropenone (DPC). The CDR3 region is CASSLSGHKNIQYF. Here the CDR3 DNA reads TGTGCCAGCAGTTTAAGCGGGCACAAAAACATTCAGTACTTC.